These 29 T cell receptor beta chains came from one sample sequenced in a study of shared clonotypes between healthy human individuals. Assay: immunoSEQ multiplex PCR; the TCRdb copy retains only in-frame clones and omits some. The sample includes more than 1 million clones, 78% of them seen just once. Material for sequencing was memory CD4+ T cells from PBMCs. This sample's subset: CD45RA-negative fraction. Source of these receptors: a man in his late teens or twenties in good health. Some clones in this sample may be carry-over from other donors' samples.

This clone was recorded a few times. The J gene is TRBJ1-2, the V gene TRBV5-4, with 9 positions matching TRBD1. J was trimmed by 5 bases and V by 4 bases; bases with no gene match: 6. CDR1 is SGHNT, CDR2 YYREEE, per germline (reference sequence). The CDR3 totals 14 residues. The CDR3 region is CASSQGQGRYGYTF. DNA of the CDR3: TGTGCCAGCAGCCAGGGACAGGGAAGGTATGGCTACACCTTC.

V is TRBV28 and J is TRBJ2-7; D is unresolved. V lost 7 bases and J lost 3, with 16 bases in between. The CDR3 runs 14 residues. Germline lookup yields CDR1 MDHEN and CDR2 SYDVKM. Here the CDR3 reads CASTTRQEIYEQYF. The CDR3 DNA reads TGTGCCAGCACCACAAGGCAGGAGATCTACGAGCAGTACTTC.

This chain connects TRBV9 to TRBJ1-5; perhaps TRBD1 as D (5 bases). CDR3 size: 15 residues. V was cut by 4 bases and J by 6 bases, with 17 bases left in between. Per germline, CDR1 SGDLS and CDR2 YYNGEE. The CDR3 sequence is CASSKGAIWGQPQHF. In nucleotides, the CDR3 is TGTGCCAGCAGCAAAGGGGCAATCTGGGGTCAGCCCCAGCATTTT.

V and J are TRBV25-1 and TRBJ1-4; D might be TRBD1 (6 bases). Germline V CDR1 and CDR2: MGHDK, SYGVNS. Trimming removed 4 bases at V and 4 bases at J, with 13 bases between. The CDR3 consists of 15 residues. CDR3 sequence reads: CASSAIQGDNEKLFF. The CDR3 bases are TGTGCCAGCAGTGCCATACAGGGAGATAATGAAAAACTGTTTTTT.

CDR3 DNA sequence: TGCGCCAGCAGCTTGCCCCCTAGCGGGACCGATGAGCAGTTCTTC. Its protein is CASSLPPSGTDEQFF. The chain combines TRBV5-1 with TRBJ2-1; 9 bases fit TRBD2. Germline V lookup: CDR1 SGHRS, CDR2 YFSETQ. Trimming at V came to 1 base and at J to 8 bases, leaving 7 bases not matched to a gene. The CDR3 runs to 15 residues.

On this clone: With a far larger clone one base away, a read error is the likely cause. The chain joins TRBV30 to TRBJ1-2; D unclear. Per the germline V gene, CDR1 is GTSNPN and CDR2 is SVGIG (reference sequence). This CDR3 has 15 amino acids. CDR3 sequence (DNA): TGTGCCTGGAGTGCCCCCAACTCTAGGAACTATGGCCACACCTTC. It yields the protein CAWSAPNSRNYGHTF.

The chain couples TRBV7-5 to TRBJ1-4. TRBV7-5 is deemed a pseudogene. This CDR3 region has 17 residues. The CDR3 reads CVRSDPYHQPTNEKLFF. The CDR3 region has the DNA TGTGTCAGAAGCGATCCCTACCATCAACCAACTAATGAAAAACTGTTTTTT.

The V gene is TRBV28, the J gene TRBJ1-4; D call uncertain. The CDR3 sequence is 12 residues long. V shed 5 bases and J shed 8 bases, with 9 bases lying between them. In germline, CDR1 is MDHEN, CDR2 SYDVKM. The CDR3 reads CASSERGEKLFF. CDR3 bases: TGTGCCAGCAGTGAGAGAGGAGAAAAACTGTTTTTT.

V usage is TRBV7-8 and J usage is TRBJ2-3, with 7 bases lining up with TRBD2. Germline lookup yields CDR1 SGHVS and CDR2 FQNEAQ. V lost 8 bases and J lost 2; bases outside the gene matches: 1. CDR3 size: 12 residues. CDR3 DNA sequence: TGTGCCAGCGGGACTACCACAGATACGCAGTATTTT. Residues: CASGTTTDTQYF.

V gene TRBV7-2 combines with J gene TRBJ1-2; TRBD1 might be the D (5 bases). Deletions cut 0 bases from V and 2 bases from J, with 10 bases between. The germline V gene has CDR1 SGHTA and CDR2 FQGNSA. The CDR3 contains 15 residues. This CDR3 is CASSLAVGGNYGYTF. In nucleotides, the CDR3 is TGTGCCAGCAGCTTAGCGGTGGGGGGGAACTATGGCTACACCTTC.

The J gene is TRBJ2-3, the V gene TRBV27; possible D gene TRBD2, 5 bases. The CDR3 runs 13 residues. The germline V gene has CDR1 MNHEY and CDR2 SMNVEV (reference sequence). V lost 7 bases and J lost 6, with 14 bases in between. The CDR3 region has the DNA TGTGCCAGCAAGCGGCCAGCCACGGATACGCAGTATTTT. Protein sequence: CASKRPATDTQYF.

This rearrangement joins TRBV30 to TRBJ2-7, with 9 positions matching TRBD2. Germline trimming cut 4 bases from V and 6 bases from J; bases unmatched to any gene: 7. This CDR3 is 13 amino acids long. CDR1 and CDR2 (germline): GTSNPN, SVGIG (reference sequence). In DNA form, the CDR3 reads TGTGCCTGGACCCGGACTAGCGTAGGCGAGCAGTACTTC. It yields the protein CAWTRTSVGEQYF.

The chain uses TRBV30 and TRBJ2-3, with no clear D. V was trimmed by 2 bases and J by 6 bases, leaving 9 bases between them. The CDR3 runs to 12 residues. Germline lookup yields CDR1 GTSNPN and CDR2 SVGIG (reference sequence). The CDR3 region has the DNA TGTGCCTGGAGTAGGAGTTCGGATACGCAGTATTTT. Translating gives CAWSRSSDTQYF.

This chain links TRBV11-2 with TRBJ1-1, with D possibly matching TRBD1 (5 bases). The germline V and J ends were trimmed by 7 bases and 10 bases, with 13 bases remaining between them. There are 11 residues in the CDR3. The germline V gene has CDR1 SGHAT and CDR2 FQNNGV. In DNA, the CDR3 is TGTGCCAGCAACCCTTCGACAGCAGCTTTCTTT. The encoded protein is CASNPSTAAFF.

CDR3 sequence (DNA): TGCAGCGTTGAGTACCCAGTGGGAACCTACGAGCAGTACTTC. Its translation is CSVEYPVGTYEQYF. The J gene is TRBJ2-7, the V gene TRBV29-1, with D hard to call. The CDR3 runs to 14 residues. Between the trimmed V and J ends, which lost 3 bases and 2 bases, there was a span of 14 bases. Germline CDR1 and CDR2: SQVTM and ANQGSEA.

The chain carries TRBV5-6 and TRBJ2-3, with 7 nucleotides matching TRBD1. Losses at the gene ends were 5 bases for V and 0 bases for J; bases not matched to a gene: 6. The CDR3 is made up of 15 amino acids. Germline V gene data show CDR1 as SGHDT and CDR2 as YYEEEE. CDR3 sequence (DNA): TGTGCCAGCAGTTACGGACAGGCGAGCACAGATACGCAGTATTTT. Amino acid sequence: CASSYGQASTDTQYF.

V usage is TRBV2 and J usage is TRBJ2-7; TRBD2 is a possible D gene (5 bases). The germline V gene has CDR1 SNHLY and CDR2 FYNNEI. The CDR3 contains 14 residues. V lost 6 bases and J 0 bases, leaving 12 bases between the germline ends. The CDR3 loop is CASSKDGSSYEQYF. CDR3 DNA: TGTGCCAGCAGCAAAGATGGGAGCTCCTACGAGCAGTACTTC. Based on the CDR3 plus reference TRBV2 and TRBJ2-7, the full variable domain is EPEVTQTPSHQVTQMGQEVILRCVPISNHLYFYWYRQILGQKVEFLVSFYNNEISEKSEIFDDQFSVERPDGSNFTLKIRSTKLEDSAMYFCASSKDGSSYEQYFGPGTRLTVT.

The chain recombines TRBV4-1 with TRBJ1-1, with a tentative D call TRBD1 (5 bases). V was shortened by 0 bases and J by 2 bases, with 13 bases between the two germline ends. The germline gives CDR1 MGHRA, CDR2 YSYEKL. The CDR3 runs to 16 residues. CDR3 coding DNA: TGCGCCAGCAGCCAAGATACAGGCTTTTTAAACACTGAAGCTTTCTTT. Translating it yields CASSQDTGFLNTEAFF.

The rearrangement links TRBV11-1 to TRBJ2-2, with no clear D. CDR1 and CDR2 from the germline V gene are SGHAT and FQDESV (reference sequence). CDR3 length: 12 residues. V lost 5 bases to trimming and J lost 6 bases, with 7 bases between them. The CDR3 spells CASSLDPGELFF. The CDR3, as DNA: TGTGCCAGCAGCCTTGACCCCGGGGAGCTGTTTTTT.

This clone was seen a handful of times. Written as DNA, the CDR3 is TGTGCCAGCAGCCTGGAAGAAGGCTCCTACAATGAGCAGTTCTTC. Protein: CASSLEEGSYNEQFF. V usage is TRBV5-4 and J usage is TRBJ2-1, with unresolved D. This CDR3 region has 15 residues. V shed 4 bases and J shed 0 bases, with 11 bases lying between them. In germline, CDR1 is SGHNT, CDR2 YYREEE (reference sequence).

This chain connects TRBV21-1 to TRBJ2-1. TRBV21-1 is a pseudogene locus. The CDR3 has 14 residues. In DNA form, the CDR3 reads TGTGCCAGCAGCAAAGCATGCTCCCCCGATGAGCAGTTCTTC. Its protein is CASSKACSPDEQFF.

The rearrangement links TRBV27 to TRBJ2-3; the D call may be TRBD1 or TRBD2 (5 bases each). CDR1 MNHEY and CDR2 SMNVEV come from the germline V gene (reference sequence). The V end was cut by 10 bases, the J end by 4 bases, with 21 bases between. The CDR3 spans 15 residues. Written as DNA, the CDR3 is TGTGCCACTCCCCAGGTGGGGGAGTTGGCAGATACGCAGTATTTT. It translates to CATPQVGELADTQYF.

The chain is built from TRBV2 and TRBJ2-1, with TRBD2 as a possible D gene (6 bases). The CDR3 is 16 amino acids. Germline lookup yields CDR1 SNHLY and CDR2 FYNNEI. Trimming took off 6 bases at V and 2 bases at J, with 17 bases between the two ends. CDR3 residues: CASRKNSGATYNEQFF. CDR3 sequence (DNA): TGTGCCAGCAGAAAAAATAGCGGAGCGACCTACAATGAGCAGTTCTTC.

This chain uses TRBV5-1 with TRBJ2-7; either TRBD1 or TRBD2 may fit D (6 bases each). V lost 8 bases to trimming and J lost 2 bases, with 14 bases between them. This CDR3 contains 13 residues. Germline loops: CDR1 SGHRS, CDR2 YFSETQ. Here the CDR3 reads CASRMGGPYEQYF. The CDR3 DNA reads TGCGCCAGTAGGATGGGGGGCCCCTACGAGCAGTACTTC.

The genes are TRBV5-6 and TRBJ2-2, with 9 bases fitting TRBD2. J gave up 3 bases and V 0 bases, and 3 bases lay outside the gene matches. Germline V gene sequence: CDR1 SGHDT, CDR2 YYEEEE. The CDR3 sequence is 16 residues long. CDR3 DNA sequence: TGTGCCAGCAGCTTGGGGGCGGGAGGGCACACCGGGGAGCTGTTTTTT. Its translation: CASSLGAGGHTGELFF.

The chain has TRBV18 and TRBJ1-3; 11 bases line up with TRBD1. The CDR3 runs to 15 residues. Germline lookup yields CDR1 KGHSH and CDR2 LQKENI. Losses at the gene ends were 2 bases for V and 4 bases for J; bases not matched to a gene: 1. CDR3 sequence reads: CASSPGTGGGNTIYF. The DNA for the CDR3 is TGTGCCAGCTCACCAGGGACAGGGGGAGGAAACACCATATATTTT.

V usage is TRBV4-2 and J usage is TRBJ1-2; the D is unclear. CDR3 length: 13 amino acids. Per germline, CDR1 LGHNA and CDR2 YNFKEQ. Trimming stripped 0 bases from V and 12 bases from J, with 14 bases between. CDR3 nucleotides: TGTGCCAGCAGCCAAGATCGCGGTACGCGGCACACCTTC. The encoded protein is CASSQDRGTRHTF.

In this sample, this clone turned up once. The chain couples TRBV2 to TRBJ2-7; no clear D gene. The CDR3 has 13 amino acids. The germline V and J ends were trimmed by 3 bases and 5 bases, with 11 bases remaining between them. CDR1 is SNHLY and CDR2 is FYNNEI in the germline V gene. The CDR3 region is CASSDLRWNEQYF. The CDR3 DNA sequence: TGTGCCAGCAGTGATCTAAGATGGAACGAGCAGTACTTC.

V is TRBV5-1 and J is TRBJ2-2; tentatively, D is TRBD2 (6 bases). Germline CDR1 is SGHRS and CDR2 is YFSETQ. The CDR3 has 15 residues. With 5 bases removed from V and 6 bases from J, the gap between germline ends came to 17 bases. The CDR3 protein is CASSVGGVAAGELFF. The CDR3 DNA follows: TGCGCCAGCAGTGTCGGGGGAGTCGCGGCCGGGGAGCTGTTTTTT.